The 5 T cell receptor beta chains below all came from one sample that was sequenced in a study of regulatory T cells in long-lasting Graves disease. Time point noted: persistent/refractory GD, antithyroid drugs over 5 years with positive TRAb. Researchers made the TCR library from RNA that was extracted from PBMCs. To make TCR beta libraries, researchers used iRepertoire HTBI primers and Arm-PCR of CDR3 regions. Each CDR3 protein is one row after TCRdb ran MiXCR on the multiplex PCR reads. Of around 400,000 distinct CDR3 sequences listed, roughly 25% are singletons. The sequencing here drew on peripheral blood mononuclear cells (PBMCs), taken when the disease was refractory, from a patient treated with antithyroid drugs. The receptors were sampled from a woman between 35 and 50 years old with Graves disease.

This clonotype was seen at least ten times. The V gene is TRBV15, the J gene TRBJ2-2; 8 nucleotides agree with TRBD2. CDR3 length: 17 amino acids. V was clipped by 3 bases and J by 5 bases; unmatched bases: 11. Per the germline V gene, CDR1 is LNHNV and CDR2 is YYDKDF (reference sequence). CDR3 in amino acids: CATSSRRAGVGTGELFF. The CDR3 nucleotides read TGTGCCACCAGCAGTAGGCGAGCGGGAGTAGGAACCGGGGAGCTGTTTTTT.

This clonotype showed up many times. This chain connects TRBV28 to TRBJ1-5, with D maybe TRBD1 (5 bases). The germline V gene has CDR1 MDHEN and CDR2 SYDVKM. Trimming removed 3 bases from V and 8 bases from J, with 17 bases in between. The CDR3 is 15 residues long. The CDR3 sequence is CASSLSGTQWEPQHF. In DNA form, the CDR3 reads TGTGCCAGCAGTTTGTCCGGGACTCAGTGGGAGCCCCAGCATTTT.

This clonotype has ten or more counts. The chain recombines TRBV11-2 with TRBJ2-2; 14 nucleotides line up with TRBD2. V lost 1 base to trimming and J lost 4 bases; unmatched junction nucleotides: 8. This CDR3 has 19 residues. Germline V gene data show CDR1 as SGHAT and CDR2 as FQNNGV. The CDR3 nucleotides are TGTGCCAGCAGCTTAGTAAGACTAGCGGGAGGGCCTATCACCGGGGAGCTGTTTTTT. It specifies CASSLVRLAGGPITGELFF. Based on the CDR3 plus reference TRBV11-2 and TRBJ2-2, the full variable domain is EAGVAQSPRYKIIEKRQSVAFWCNPISGHATLYWYQQILGQGPKLLIQFQNNGVVDDSQLPKDRFSAERLKGVDSTLKIQPAKLEDSAVYLCASSLVRLAGGPITGELFFGEGSRLTVL.

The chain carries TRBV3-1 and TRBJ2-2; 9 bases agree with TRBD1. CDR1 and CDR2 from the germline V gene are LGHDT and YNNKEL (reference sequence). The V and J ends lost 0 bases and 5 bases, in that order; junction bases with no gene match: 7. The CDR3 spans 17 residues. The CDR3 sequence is CASSQDYRGRETGELFF. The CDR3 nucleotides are TGTGCCAGCAGCCAAGATTACAGGGGGCGCGAAACCGGGGAGCTGTTTTTT. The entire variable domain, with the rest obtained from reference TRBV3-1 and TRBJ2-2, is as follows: DTAVSQTPKYLVTQMGNDKSIKCEQNLGHDTMYWYKQDSKKFLKIMFSYNNKELIINETVPNRFSPKSPDKAHLNLHINSLELGDSAVYFCASSQDYRGRETGELFFGEGSRLTVL.

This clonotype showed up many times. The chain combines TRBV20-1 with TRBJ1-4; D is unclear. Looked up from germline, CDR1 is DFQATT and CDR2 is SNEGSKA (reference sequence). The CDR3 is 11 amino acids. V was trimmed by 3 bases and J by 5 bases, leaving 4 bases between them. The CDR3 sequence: CSARENEKLFF. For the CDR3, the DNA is TGCAGTGCTAGGGAGAATGAAAAACTGTTTTTT.